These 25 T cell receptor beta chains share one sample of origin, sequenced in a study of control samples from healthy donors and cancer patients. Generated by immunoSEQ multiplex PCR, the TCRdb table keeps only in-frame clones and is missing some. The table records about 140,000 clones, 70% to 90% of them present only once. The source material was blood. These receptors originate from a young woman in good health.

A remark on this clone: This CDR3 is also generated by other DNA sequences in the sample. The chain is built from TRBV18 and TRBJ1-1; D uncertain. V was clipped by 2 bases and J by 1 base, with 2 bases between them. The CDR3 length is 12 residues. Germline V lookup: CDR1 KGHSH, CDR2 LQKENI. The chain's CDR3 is CASSPTNTEAFF. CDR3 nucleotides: TGTGCCAGCTCACCAACGAACACTGAAGCTTTCTTT.

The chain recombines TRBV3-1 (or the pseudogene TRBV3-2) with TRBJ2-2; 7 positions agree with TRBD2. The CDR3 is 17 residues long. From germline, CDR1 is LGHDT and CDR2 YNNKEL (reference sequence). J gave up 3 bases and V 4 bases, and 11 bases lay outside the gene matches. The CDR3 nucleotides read TGTGCCAGCAGCCGTGGCGGGAGCCTTGGGGACACCGGGGAGCTGTTTTTT. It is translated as CASSRGGSLGDTGELFF.

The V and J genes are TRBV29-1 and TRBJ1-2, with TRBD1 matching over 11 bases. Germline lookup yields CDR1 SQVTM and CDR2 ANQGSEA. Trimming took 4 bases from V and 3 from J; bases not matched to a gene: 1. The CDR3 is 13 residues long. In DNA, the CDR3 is TGCAGCGTTGTGGGACAGGGGGACTATGGCTACACCTTC. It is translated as CSVVGQGDYGYTF.

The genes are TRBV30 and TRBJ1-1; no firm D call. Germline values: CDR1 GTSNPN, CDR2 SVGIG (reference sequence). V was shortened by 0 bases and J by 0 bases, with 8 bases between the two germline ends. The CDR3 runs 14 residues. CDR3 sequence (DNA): TGTGCCTGGAGTGTCTACCCCGTGAACACTGAAGCTTTCTTT. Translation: CAWSVYPVNTEAFF.

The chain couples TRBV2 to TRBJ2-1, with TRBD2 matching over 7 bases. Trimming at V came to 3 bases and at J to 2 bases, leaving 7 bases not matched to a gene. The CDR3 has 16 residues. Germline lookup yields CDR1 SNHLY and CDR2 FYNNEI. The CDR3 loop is CASSEFPAGTYNEQFF. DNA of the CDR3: TGTGCCAGCAGTGAGTTTCCAGCGGGAACCTACAATGAGCAGTTCTTC.

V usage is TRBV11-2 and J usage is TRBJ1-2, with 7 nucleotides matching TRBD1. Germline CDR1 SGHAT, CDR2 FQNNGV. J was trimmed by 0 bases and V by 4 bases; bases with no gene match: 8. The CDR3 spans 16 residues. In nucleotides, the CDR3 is TGTGCCAGCAGCTCAGAACGACAGGGAGCTAACTATGGCTACACCTTC. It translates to CASSSERQGANYGYTF.

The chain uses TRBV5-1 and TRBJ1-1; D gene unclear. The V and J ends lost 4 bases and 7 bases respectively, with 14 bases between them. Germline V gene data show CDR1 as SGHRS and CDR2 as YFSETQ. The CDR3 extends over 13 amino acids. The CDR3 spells CASSITRELEAFF. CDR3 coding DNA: TGCGCCAGCAGCATTACCCGGGAGCTTGAAGCTTTCTTT.

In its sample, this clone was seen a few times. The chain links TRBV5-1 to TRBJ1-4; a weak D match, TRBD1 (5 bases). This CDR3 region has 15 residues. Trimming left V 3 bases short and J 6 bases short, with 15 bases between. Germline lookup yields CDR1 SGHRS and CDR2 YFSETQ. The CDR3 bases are TGCGCCAGCAGCTGGGCCGACAGAATTGATGAAAAACTGTTTTTT. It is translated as CASSWADRIDEKLFF.

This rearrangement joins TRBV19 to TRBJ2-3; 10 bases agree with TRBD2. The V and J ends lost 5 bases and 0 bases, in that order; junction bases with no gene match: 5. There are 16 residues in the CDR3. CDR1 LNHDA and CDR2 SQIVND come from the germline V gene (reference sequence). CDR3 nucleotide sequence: TGTGCCAGTAGTCCTCGGACTAGCGGTAGCACAGATACGCAGTATTTT. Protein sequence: CASSPRTSGSTDTQYF.

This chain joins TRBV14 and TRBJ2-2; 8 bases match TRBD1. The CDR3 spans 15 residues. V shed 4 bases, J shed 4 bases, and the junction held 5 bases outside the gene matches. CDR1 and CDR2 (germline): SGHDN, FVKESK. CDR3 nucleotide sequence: TGTGCCAGCAGCCCGTCGGACAGGGCCACCGGGGAGCTGTTTTTT. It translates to CASSPSDRATGELFF.

Here the CDR3 DNA reads TGTGCCAGCAGTGAAGGTGGCGGGAGCCCCTCCTACGAGCAGTACTTC. It yields the protein CASSEGGGSPSYEQYF. The chain couples TRBV6-1 to TRBJ2-7, with TRBD2 matching over 7 bases. Germline values: CDR1 MNHNS, CDR2 SASEGT. Germline trimming cut 1 base from V and 0 bases from J; bases unmatched to any gene: 6. This CDR3 comprises 16 residues.

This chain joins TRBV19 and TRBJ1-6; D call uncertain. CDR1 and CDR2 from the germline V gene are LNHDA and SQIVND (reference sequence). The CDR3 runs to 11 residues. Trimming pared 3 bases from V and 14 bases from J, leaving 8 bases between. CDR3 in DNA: TGTGCCAGTAGTATGACGGGTTCCCTCCACTTT. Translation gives CASSMTGSLHF.

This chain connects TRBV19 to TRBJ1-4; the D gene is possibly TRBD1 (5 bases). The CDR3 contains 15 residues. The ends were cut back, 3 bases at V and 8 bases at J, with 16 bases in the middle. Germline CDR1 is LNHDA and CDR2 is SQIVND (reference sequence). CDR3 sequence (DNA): TGTGCCAGTAGTATCATCGGGGCTGGAAAGGAAAAACTGTTTTTT. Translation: CASSIIGAGKEKLFF.

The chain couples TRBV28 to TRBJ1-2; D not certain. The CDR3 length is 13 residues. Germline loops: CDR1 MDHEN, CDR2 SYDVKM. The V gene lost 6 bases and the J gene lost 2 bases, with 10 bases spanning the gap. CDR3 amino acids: CASSLVTNYGYTF. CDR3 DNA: TGTGCCAGCAGCCTAGTTACCAACTATGGCTACACCTTC.

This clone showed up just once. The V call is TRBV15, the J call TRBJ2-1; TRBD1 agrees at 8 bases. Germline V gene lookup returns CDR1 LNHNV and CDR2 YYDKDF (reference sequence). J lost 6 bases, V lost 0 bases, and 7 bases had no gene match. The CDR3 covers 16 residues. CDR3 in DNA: TGTGCCACCAGCAGAGATTTTCCTCAGGGGGCCAATGAGCAGTTCTTC. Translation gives CATSRDFPQGANEQFF.

The CDR3 sequence is CSARFNGAFF. DNA for the CDR3: TGCAGTGCCAGGTTTAACGGAGCTTTCTTT. The rearrangement joins TRBV20-1 to TRBJ1-1; D unresolved. This CDR3 is 10 amino acids long. Per germline, CDR1 DFQATT and CDR2 SNEGSKA (reference sequence). The germline V and J ends were trimmed by 6 bases and 10 bases, with 12 bases remaining between them.

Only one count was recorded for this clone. The CDR3 protein is CASSDLAGGSYEQYF. For the CDR3, the DNA is TGTGCCAGCAGTGACCTAGCGGGAGGTAGCTACGAGCAGTACTTC. V is TRBV6-6 and J is TRBJ2-7; 11 bases map to TRBD2. Germline V gene sequence: CDR1 MNHNY, CDR2 SVGAGI (reference sequence). The CDR3 has 15 residues. V was clipped by 5 bases and J by 3 bases; unmatched bases: 6.

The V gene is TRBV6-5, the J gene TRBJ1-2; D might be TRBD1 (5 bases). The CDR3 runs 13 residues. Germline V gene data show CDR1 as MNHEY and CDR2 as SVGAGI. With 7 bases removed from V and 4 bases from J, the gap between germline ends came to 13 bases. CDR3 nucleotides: TGTGCCAGCACCCCAGGGACGGCCTATGGCTACACCTTC. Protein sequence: CASTPGTAYGYTF.

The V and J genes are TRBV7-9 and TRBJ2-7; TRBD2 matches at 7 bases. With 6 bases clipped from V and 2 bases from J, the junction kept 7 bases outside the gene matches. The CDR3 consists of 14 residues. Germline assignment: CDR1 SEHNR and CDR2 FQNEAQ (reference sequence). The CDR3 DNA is TGTGCCAGCAGTCAACCGGGGGGTCCCTACGAGCAGTACTTC. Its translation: CASSQPGGPYEQYF.

The CDR3 loop is CASSRGDRASWAPEAFF. CDR3 bases: TGCGCCAGCAGTCGGGGGGACAGGGCGTCTTGGGCGCCTGAAGCTTTCTTT. The chain is built from TRBV5-1 and TRBJ1-1, with TRBD1 matching 9 bases. CDR3 length: 17 amino acids. Trimming cost V 5 bases and J 6 bases; bases outside gene matches: 17. Per germline, CDR1 SGHRS and CDR2 YFSETQ. The variable domain in full, with the rest retrieved from reference TRBV5-1 and TRBJ1-1, is KAGVTQTPRYLIKTRGQQVTLSCSPISGHRSVSWYQQTPGQGLQFLFEYFSETQRNKGNFPGRFSGRQFSNSRSEMNVSTLELGDSALYLCASSRGDRASWAPEAFFGQGTRLTVV.

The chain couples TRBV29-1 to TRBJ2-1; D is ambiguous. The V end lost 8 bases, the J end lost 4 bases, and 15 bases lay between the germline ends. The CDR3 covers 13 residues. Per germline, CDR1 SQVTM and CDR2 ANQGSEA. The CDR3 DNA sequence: TGCAGCTCAAACAAGAATCCATACAATGAGCAGTTCTTC. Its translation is CSSNKNPYNEQFF.

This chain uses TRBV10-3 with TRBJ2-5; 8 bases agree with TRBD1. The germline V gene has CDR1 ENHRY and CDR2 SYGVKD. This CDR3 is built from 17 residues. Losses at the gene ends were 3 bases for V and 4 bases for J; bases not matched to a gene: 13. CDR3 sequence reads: CAISEANRGAGLETQYF. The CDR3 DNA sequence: TGTGCCATCAGTGAAGCTAACAGGGGGGCGGGTTTAGAGACCCAGTACTTC.

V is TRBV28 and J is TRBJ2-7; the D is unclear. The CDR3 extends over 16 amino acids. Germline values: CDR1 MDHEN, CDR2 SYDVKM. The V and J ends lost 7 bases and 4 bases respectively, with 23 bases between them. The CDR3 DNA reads TGTGCCAGCACCCCCCCGGACGCCCTCGGCGGATACGAGCAGTACTTC. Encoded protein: CASTPPDALGGYEQYF. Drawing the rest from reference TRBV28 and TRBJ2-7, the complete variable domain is DVKVTQSSRYLVKRTGEKVFLECVQDMDHENMFWYRQDPGLGLRLIYFSYDVKMKEKGDIPEGYSVSREKKERFSLILESASTNQTSMYLCASTPPDALGGYEQYFGPGTRLTVT.

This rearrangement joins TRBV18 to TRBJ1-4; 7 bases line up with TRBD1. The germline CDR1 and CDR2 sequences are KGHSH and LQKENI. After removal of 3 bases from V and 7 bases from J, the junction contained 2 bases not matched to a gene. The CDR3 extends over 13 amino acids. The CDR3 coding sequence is TGTGCCAGCTCACCCAGGGGGACTGAAAAACTGTTTTTT. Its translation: CASSPRGTEKLFF. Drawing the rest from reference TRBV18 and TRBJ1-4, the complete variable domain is NAGVMQNPRHLVRRRGQEARLRCSPMKGHSHVYWYRQLPEEGLKFMVYLQKENIIDESGMPKERFSAEFPKEGPSILRIQQVVRGDSAAYFCASSPRGTEKLFFGSGTQLSVL.

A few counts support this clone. The CDR3 protein is CASSRDAYEQYF. The CDR3 DNA reads TGTGCCAGCAGCCGGGACGCCTACGAGCAGTACTTC. J is TRBJ2-7 and V is TRBV7-2; D may match TRBD1 or TRBD2 (5 bases each). V was trimmed by 5 bases and J by 2 bases, leaving 7 bases between them. Germline V gene lookup returns CDR1 SGHTA and CDR2 FQGNSA. The CDR3 consists of 12 residues.